This paragraph reports one T cell receptor beta chain. V dropped 1 base and J dropped 6 bases, with 10 bases sitting between them. Germline V gene sequence: CDR1 LGHNA, CDR2 YNFKEQ. The CDR3 has 14 residues. This specimen belongs to a study of T cells in Graves' hyperthyroidism and ophthalmopathy. It was RNA transcripts that yielded the amplified TCR beta CDR3 regions. With the HTBI primer set, the TCR CDR3 went through a first round of RT-PCR. Each CDR3 protein is one row after TCRdb ran MiXCR on the multiplex PCR reads. The sample includes approximately 330,000 distinct CDR3 sequences, over 20% of them seen just once.

This sequence originates from a woman aged 50 to 60 with Graves' hyperthyroidism. The chain is built from TRBV4-2 and TRBJ2-1; D unclear. Sequencing was done on a sample of blood. The CDR3 reads CASSQAGLGNEQFF. The DNA of the CDR3 is TGTGCCAGCAGCCAAGCCGGGTTGGGCAATGAGCAGTTCTTC.